Listed below are T cell receptor beta chains from one sample, sequenced in a study of cytomegalovirus exposure and HLA in healthy donors. Method: immunoSEQ multiplex PCR; TCRdb's copy keeps in-frame clones and lacks some. The sample comprises 80,000 to 130,000 clones, about four fifths of which are singletons, and roughly 4% rests with the top ten. Input material: PBMCs. These receptors all come from a female donor in good health and CMV-seropositive. The CDR3 runs from the conserved cysteine through the conserved F or W. The D gene is left open where the match is weak. The size entry is marked missing in some rows and otherwise reads once, few, many or a size class.

.,TRBJ1-4,few,TRBV27,CASSRQGSTNEKLFF,TGTGCCAGCAGCCGGCAGGGGTCAACTAATGAAAAACTGTTTTTT
TRBD2,TRBJ2-2,.,TRBV4-3,CASSLGLAGTGELFF,TGCGCCAGCAGCCTGGGACTAGCGGGCACCGGGGAGCTGTTTTTT
TRBD2,TRBJ2-1,.,TRBV19,CASSGAGGAYNEQFF,TGTGCCAGTAGTGGAGCGGGAGGAGCCTACAATGAGCAGTTCTTC
TRBD1,TRBJ2-7,.,TRBV10-3,CASRGTGLFYEQYF,TGTGCCTCGCGGGGGACAGGGCTTTTCTACGAGCAGTACTTC
TRBD1,TRBJ2-7,.,TRBV6-6,CASRQRQGPLFWQYF,TGTGCCAGCAGACAACGACAGGGACCTCTCTTCTGGCAGTACTTC
.,TRBJ2-5,.,TRBV7-2,CASSFSRETQYF,TGTGCCAGCAGCTTTAGCCGAGAGACCCAGTACTTC
TRBD1,TRBJ1-6,few,TRBV6-5,CASRDRVGSPLHF,TGTGCCAGCAGGGACAGGGTGGGTTCACCCCTCCACTTT
TRBD1,TRBJ2-5,.,TRBV5-1,CASSPQGDQETQYF,TGCGCCAGCAGTCCACAGGGGGACCAAGAGACCCAGTACTTC
.,TRBJ2-2,.,TRBV4-3,CASSQVTGELFF,TGCGCCAGCAGCCAAGTAACCGGGGAGCTGTTTTTT
.,TRBJ2-1,.,TRBV14,CASSQDLRTYNEQFF,TGTGCCAGCAGCCAAGACCTCAGGACCTACAATGAGCAGTTCTTC
TRBD1,TRBJ2-7,.,TRBV19,CASSISGADRGHEQYF,TGTGCCAGTAGTATAAGTGGGGCGGACAGGGGCCACGAGCAGTACTTC
.,TRBJ1-2,.,TRBV18,CASSLNRQVRTYGYTF,TGTGCCAGCTCACTAAACCGACAGGTCCGGACGTATGGCTACACCTTC